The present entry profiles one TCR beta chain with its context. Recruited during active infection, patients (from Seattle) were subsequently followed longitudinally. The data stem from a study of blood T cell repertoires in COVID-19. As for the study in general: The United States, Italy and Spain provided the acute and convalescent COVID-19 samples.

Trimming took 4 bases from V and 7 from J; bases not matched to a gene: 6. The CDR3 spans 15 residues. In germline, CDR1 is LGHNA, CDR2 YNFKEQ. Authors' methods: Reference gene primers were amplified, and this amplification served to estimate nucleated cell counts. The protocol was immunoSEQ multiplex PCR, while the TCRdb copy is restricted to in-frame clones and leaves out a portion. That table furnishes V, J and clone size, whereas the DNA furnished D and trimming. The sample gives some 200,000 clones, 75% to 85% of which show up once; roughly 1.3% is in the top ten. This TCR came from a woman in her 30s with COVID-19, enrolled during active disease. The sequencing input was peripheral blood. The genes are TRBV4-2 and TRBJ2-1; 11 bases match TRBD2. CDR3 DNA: TGTGCCAGCAGCCCGATGACTAGCGGGATGAATGAGCAGTTCTTC. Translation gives CASSPMTSGMNEQFF.